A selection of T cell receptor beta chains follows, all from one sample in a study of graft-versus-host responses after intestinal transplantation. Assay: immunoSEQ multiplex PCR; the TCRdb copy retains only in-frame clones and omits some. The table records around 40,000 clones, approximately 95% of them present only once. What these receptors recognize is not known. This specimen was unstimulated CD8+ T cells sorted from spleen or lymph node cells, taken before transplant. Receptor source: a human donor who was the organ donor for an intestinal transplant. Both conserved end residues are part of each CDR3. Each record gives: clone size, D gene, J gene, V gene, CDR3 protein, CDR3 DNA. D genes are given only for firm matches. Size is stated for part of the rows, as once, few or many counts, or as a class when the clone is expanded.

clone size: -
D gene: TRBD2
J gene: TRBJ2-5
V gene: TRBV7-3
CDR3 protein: CASSLGFGEGYQETQYF
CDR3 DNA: TGTGCCAGCAGCTTAGGCTTTGGGGAGGGGTACCAAGAGACCCAGTACTTC

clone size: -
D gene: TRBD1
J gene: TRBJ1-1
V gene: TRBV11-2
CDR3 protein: CASSPGGGLNTEAFF
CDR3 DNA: TGTGCCAGCAGCCCAGGGGGGGGCTTGAACACTGAAGCTTTCTTT

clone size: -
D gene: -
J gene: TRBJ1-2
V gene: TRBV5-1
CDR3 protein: CASSLGPGPPANYGYTF
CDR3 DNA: TGCGCCAGCAGCTTGGGACCGGGACCTCCCGCGAACTATGGCTACACCTTC

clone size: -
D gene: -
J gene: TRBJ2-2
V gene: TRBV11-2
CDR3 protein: CASSLDLGVLHTGELFF
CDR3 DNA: TGTGCCAGCAGCTTAGATCTCGGGGTACTACACACCGGGGAGCTGTTTTTT

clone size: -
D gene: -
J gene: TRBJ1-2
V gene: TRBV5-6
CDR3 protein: CASNAGGYGYTF
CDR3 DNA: TGTGCCAGCAACGCCGGGGGGTATGGCTACACCTTC

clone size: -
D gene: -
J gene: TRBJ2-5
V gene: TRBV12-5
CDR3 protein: CASGLVLQSIPQETQYF
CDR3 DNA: TGTGCTAGTGGTTTGGTATTGCAGTCCATTCCTCAAGAGACCCAGTACTTC

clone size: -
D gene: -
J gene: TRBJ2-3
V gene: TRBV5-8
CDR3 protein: CASSLLQGLGPDTQYF
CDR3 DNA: TGTGCCAGCAGCTTGCTGCAGGGTTTGGGGCCAGATACGCAGTATTTT

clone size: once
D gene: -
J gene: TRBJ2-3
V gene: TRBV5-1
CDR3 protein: CASSLEGTDTQYF
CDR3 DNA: TGCGCCAGCAGCCTGGAGGGGACAGATACGCAGTATTTT

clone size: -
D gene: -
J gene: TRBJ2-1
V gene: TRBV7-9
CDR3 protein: CASSEGYWHPPRSYNEQFF
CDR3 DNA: TGTGCCAGCAGCGAGGGTTATTGGCACCCACCTCGCTCCTACAATGAGCAGTTCTTC

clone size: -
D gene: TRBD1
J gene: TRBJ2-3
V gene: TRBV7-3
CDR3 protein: CASSLTGITDTQYF
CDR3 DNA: TGTGCCAGCAGCTTGACAGGGATCACAGATACGCAGTATTTT

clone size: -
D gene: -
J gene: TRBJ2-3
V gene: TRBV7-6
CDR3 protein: CASRHRGDGGRTDTQYF
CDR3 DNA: TGTGCCAGCAGACATAGGGGGGACGGGGGGCGCACAGATACGCAGTATTTT

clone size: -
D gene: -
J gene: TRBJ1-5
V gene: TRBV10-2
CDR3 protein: CASSELTHPLWNREGQPQHF
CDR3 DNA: TGCGCCAGCAGTGAGCTCACCCATCCCCTTTGGAACAGGGAAGGTCAGCCCCAGCATTTT

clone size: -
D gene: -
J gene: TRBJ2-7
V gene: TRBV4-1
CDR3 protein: CASSQLSEAPFSYEQYF
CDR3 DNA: TGCGCCAGCAGCCAATTGTCTGAGGCTCCTTTTTCCTACGAGCAGTACTTC

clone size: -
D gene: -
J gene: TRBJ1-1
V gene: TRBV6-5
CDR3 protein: CASSYSWGTEAFF
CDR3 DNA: TGTGCCAGCAGTTACTCGTGGGGCACTGAAGCTTTCTTT

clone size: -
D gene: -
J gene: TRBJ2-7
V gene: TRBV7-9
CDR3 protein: CASSSGPDYEQYF
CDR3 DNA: TGTGCCAGCAGCTCGGGACCGGACTACGAGCAGTACTTC

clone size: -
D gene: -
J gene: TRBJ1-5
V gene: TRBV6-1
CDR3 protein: CASIRSPGFGPQHF
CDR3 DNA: TGTGCCAGCATCCGCAGCCCCGGATTTGGGCCCCAGCATTTT

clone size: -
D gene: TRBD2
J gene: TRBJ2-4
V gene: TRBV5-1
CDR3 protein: CASSLNAGGPPKNIQYF
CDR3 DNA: TGCGCCAGCAGCTTGAACGCGGGGGGGCCCCCCAAAAACATTCAGTACTTC

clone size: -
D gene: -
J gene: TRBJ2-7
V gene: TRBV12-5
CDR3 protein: CASGLVVGGTYEQYF
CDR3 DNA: TGTGCTAGTGGTTTGGTCGTCGGTGGGACCTACGAGCAGTACTTC

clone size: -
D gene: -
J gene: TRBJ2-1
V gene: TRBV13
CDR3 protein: CASSLGGSTHDEQFF
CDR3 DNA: TGTGCCAGCAGCTTAGGGGGGAGCACGCACGATGAGCAGTTCTTC

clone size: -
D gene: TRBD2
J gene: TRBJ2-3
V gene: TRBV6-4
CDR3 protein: CASSVTSGGTDTQYF
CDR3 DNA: TGTGCCAGCAGTGTGACTAGCGGGGGCACAGATACGCAGTATTTT

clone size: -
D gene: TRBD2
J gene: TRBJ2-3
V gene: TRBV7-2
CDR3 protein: CASGRGGTDTQYF
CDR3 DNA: TGTGCCAGCGGTCGGGGGGGCACAGATACGCAGTATTTT

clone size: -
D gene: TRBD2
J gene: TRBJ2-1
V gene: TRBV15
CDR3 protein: CATSSGKRGRNNEQFF
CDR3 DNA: TGTGCCACCAGCAGTGGTAAGCGGGGGAGAAACAATGAGCAGTTCTTC

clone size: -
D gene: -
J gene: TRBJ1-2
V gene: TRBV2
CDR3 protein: CATPRTNYGYTF
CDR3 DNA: TGTGCCACCCCCCGAACCAACTATGGCTACACCTTC

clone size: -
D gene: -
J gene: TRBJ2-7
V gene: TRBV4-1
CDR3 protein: CASSPPYEQYF
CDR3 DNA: TGCGCCAGCAGCCCCCCCTACGAGCAGTACTTC

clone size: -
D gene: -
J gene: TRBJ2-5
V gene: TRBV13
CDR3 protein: CASSLVRSPEETQYF
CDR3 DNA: TGTGCCAGCAGCTTAGTACGGTCGCCGGAGGAGACCCAGTACTTC

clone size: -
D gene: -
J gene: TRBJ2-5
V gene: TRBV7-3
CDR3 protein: CASSPFRGETQYF
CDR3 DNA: TGTGCCAGCAGCCCCTTCCGGGGAGAGACCCAGTACTTC

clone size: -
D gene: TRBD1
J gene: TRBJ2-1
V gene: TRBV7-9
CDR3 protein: CASSPRQGLSYNEQFF
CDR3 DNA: TGTGCCAGCAGCCCCCGACAGGGCTTATCCTACAATGAGCAGTTCTTC

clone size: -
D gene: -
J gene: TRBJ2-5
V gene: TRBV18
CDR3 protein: CASSKVHVGRQETQYF
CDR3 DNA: TGTGCCAGCTCTAAGGTTCATGTGGGTCGCCAAGAGACCCAGTACTTC

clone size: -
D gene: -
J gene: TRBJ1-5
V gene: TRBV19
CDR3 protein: CASSMHNQPQHF
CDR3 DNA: TGTGCCAGTAGTATGCACAATCAGCCCCAGCATTTT

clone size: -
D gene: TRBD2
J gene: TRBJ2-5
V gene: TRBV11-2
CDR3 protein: CASKRGRPGLAGEGETQYF
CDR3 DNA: TGTGCCAGCAAAAGGGGTAGACCGGGACTAGCGGGGGAAGGGGAGACCCAGTACTTC

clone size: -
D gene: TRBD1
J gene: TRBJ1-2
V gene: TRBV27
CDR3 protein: CASSMTGGYGYTF
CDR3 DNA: TGTGCCAGCAGTATGACAGGGGGCTATGGCTACACCTTC

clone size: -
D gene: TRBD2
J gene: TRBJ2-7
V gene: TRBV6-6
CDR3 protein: CASSPRLAGGREQYF
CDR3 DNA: TGTGCCAGCAGTCCCAGACTAGCGGGGGGGCGCGAGCAGTACTTC

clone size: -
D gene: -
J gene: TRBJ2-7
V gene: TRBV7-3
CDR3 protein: CASSLGVTYEQYF
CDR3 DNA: TGTGCCAGCAGCTTAGGGGTGACCTACGAGCAGTACTTC

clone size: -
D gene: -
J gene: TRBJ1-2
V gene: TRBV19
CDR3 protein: CASSMGRNYGYTF
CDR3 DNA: TGTGCCAGTAGTATGGGACGGAACTATGGCTACACCTTC

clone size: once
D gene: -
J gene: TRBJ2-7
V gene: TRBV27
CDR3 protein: CASSLMGAAYEQYF
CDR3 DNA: TGTGCCAGCAGTTTAATGGGGGCCGCCTACGAGCAGTACTTC

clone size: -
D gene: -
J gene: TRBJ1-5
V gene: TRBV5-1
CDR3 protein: CASSLAGVDQPQHF
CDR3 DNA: TGCGCCAGCAGCTTAGCAGGGGTCGATCAGCCCCAGCATTTT

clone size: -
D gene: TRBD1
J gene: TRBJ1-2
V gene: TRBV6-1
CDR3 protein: CASSEPDRIYYGYTF
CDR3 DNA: TGTGCCAGCAGTGAACCGGACAGGATTTACTATGGCTACACCTTC

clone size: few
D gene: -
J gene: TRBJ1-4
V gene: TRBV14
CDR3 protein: CASSHELGQNEKLFF
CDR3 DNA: TGTGCCAGCAGCCATGAACTGGGGCAGAATGAAAAACTGTTTTTT

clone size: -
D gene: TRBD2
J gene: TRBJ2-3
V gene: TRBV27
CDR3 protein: CASSPGASGATDTQYF
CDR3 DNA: TGTGCCAGCAGTCCCGGGGCGAGCGGGGCGACAGATACGCAGTATTTT

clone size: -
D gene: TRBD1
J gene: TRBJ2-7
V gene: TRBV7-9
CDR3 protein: CASSLAMGQGAYEQYF
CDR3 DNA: TGTGCCAGCAGCTTAGCGATGGGACAGGGGGCATACGAGCAGTACTTC

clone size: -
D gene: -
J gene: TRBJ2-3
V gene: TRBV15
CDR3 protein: CATSSQMGDTQYF
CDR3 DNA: TGTGCCACCAGCAGTCAGATGGGGGATACGCAGTATTTT

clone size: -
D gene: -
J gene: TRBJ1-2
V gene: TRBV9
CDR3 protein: CASSSRGGGGNLHGYTF
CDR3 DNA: TGTGCCAGCAGCTCCCGGGGAGGGGGAGGCAACCTCCATGGCTACACCTTC

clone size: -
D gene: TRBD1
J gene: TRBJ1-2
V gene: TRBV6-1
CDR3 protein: CASSELSLTGDYGYTF
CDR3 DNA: TGTGCCAGCAGTGAATTATCCTTAACAGGGGACTATGGCTACACCTTC

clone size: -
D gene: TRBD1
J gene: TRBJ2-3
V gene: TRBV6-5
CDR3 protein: CASTPMGQGGDTQYF
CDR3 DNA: TGTGCCAGCACCCCGATGGGACAGGGAGGCGATACGCAGTATTTT

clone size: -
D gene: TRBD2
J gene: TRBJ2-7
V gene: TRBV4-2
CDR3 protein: CASSQGARTSDSYEQYF
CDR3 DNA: TGTGCCAGCAGCCAAGGAGCTAGGACTAGCGACTCCTACGAGCAGTACTTC

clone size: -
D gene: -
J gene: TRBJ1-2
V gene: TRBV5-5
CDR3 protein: CASSLAPWGQDNYGYTF
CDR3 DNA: TGTGCCAGCAGCTTGGCGCCCTGGGGGCAGGACAACTATGGCTACACCTTC

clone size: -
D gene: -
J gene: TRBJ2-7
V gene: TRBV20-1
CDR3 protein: CSARDDYEQYF
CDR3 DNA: TGCAGTGCTAGAGATGACTACGAGCAGTACTTC